The 21 T cell receptor beta chains in this list originate from one sample, sequenced in a study of identical twins. TCRdb reanalysed the 5' RACE reads using MiXCR and keeps one entry per CDR3 protein. The table has around 1.7 million distinct CDR3 sequences, under 35% seen once. Sequencing was carried out using cord blood. The receptors here all came from a newborn girl in good health.

The J gene is TRBJ2-7, the V gene TRBV10-3; TRBD1 matches 10 bases. Germline lookup yields CDR1 ENHRY and CDR2 SYGVKD. This CDR3 has 13 residues. With V trimmed by 3 bases and J by 7 bases, 3 bases remained unmatched. DNA of the CDR3: TGTGCCATCAGTGACCGGGACAGGGGTGAGCAGTACTTC. This codes for CAISDRDRGEQYF.

The chain couples TRBV24-1 to TRBJ2-3; a weak D match, TRBD1 (5 bases). The CDR3 runs 15 residues. Germline V gives CDR1 KGHDR, CDR2 SFDVKD. V dropped 0 bases and J dropped 4 bases, with 10 bases sitting between them. The DNA for the CDR3 is TGTGCCACCAGTGATTTGCAGGGCGGACCAGATACGCAGTATTTT. Its protein product is CATSDLQGGPDTQYF.

The V call is TRBV20-1, the J call TRBJ1-5, with D tentatively TRBD1 (5 bases). Trimming shortened V by 6 bases and J by 0 bases, and 24 bases separated the two germline ends. CDR3 length equals 18 residues. Germline V gives CDR1 DFQATT, CDR2 SNEGSKA (reference sequence). In nucleotides, the CDR3 is TGCAGTGCCTATCCCGGGCCTCTGGGGCTCCTTAGCAATCAGCCCCAGCATTTT. As protein: CSAYPGPLGLLSNQPQHF.

The chain uses TRBV4-1 and TRBJ2-7, with 11 positions matching TRBD2. The CDR3 runs 16 residues. The germline V gene encodes CDR1 MGHRA and CDR2 YSYEKL. Trimming cost V 1 base and J 5 bases; bases outside gene matches: 7. The CDR3 protein is CASSQVAGGASHEQYF. The DNA of the CDR3 is TGCGCCAGCAGCCAAGTAGCGGGAGGGGCTTCCCACGAGCAGTACTTC.

This clonotype was picked up a small number of times. A junction boundary mismatches the germline segment, possibly from a read error. The chain employs TRBV3-1 and TRBJ2-6; weak D call: TRBD1 (5 bases). This CDR3 has 16 residues. CDR1 LGHDT and CDR2 YNNKEL come from the germline V gene (reference sequence). CDR3 residues: CATSDSPHSGANVLTF. The CDR3 nucleotides are TGTGCCACCAGCGACAGTCCCCACTCTGGGGCCAACGTCCTGACTTTC.

This clonotype was counted a few times. This chain links TRBV3-1 with TRBJ2-5; maybe TRBD2 (6 bases). This CDR3 region has 13 residues. Between the trimmed V and J ends, which lost 10 bases and 5 bases, there was a span of 17 bases. The germline V gene encodes CDR1 LGHDT and CDR2 YNNKEL (reference sequence). The CDR3 nucleotides read TGTGCCACACGGGACTGGCATGGGGAGACCCAGTACTTC. This translates into CATRDWHGETQYF.

The chain recombines TRBV28 with TRBJ1-1, with TRBD1 matching over 11 bases. CDR1 and CDR2 (germline): MDHEN, SYDVKM. V shed 8 bases and J 5 bases; nucleotides not matched to a gene: 10. This CDR3 has 15 amino acids. CDR3: CASGPGTGGWTEAFF. The CDR3 DNA sequence: TGTGCCAGCGGCCCCGGGACAGGGGGTTGGACTGAAGCTTTCTTT.

A few counts support this clonotype. The chain uses TRBV7-8 and TRBJ2-2, with a possible D match to TRBD2 (6 bases). V lost 3 bases and J lost 2, with 10 bases in between. This CDR3 contains 15 residues. Germline values: CDR1 SGHVS, CDR2 FQNEAQ. The CDR3 sequence: CASSFGTRNTGELFF. The CDR3 DNA reads as TGTGCCAGCAGCTTCGGGACTCGAAACACCGGGGAGCTGTTTTTT. The whole variable domain, remainder taken from reference TRBV7-8 and TRBJ2-2, is GAGVSQSPRYKVAKRGQDVALRCDPISGHVSLFWYQQALGQGPEFLTYFQNEAQLDKSGLPSDRFFAERPEGSVSTLKIQRTQQEDSAVYLCASSFGTRNTGELFFGEGSRLTVL.

This clonotype has just a few counts. The chain joins TRBV28 to TRBJ2-5; 13 positions match TRBD2. Germline V gene data show CDR1 as MDHEN and CDR2 as SYDVKM. CDR3 length: 18 residues. Trimming cost V 2 bases and J 5 bases; bases outside gene matches: 11. CDR3 sequence reads: CASSLGLAGAIVPETQYF. The CDR3 DNA sequence: TGTGCCAGCAGTTTAGGACTAGCGGGAGCTATAGTCCCGGAGACCCAGTACTTC.

This sequence joins TRBV4-2 and TRBJ2-4; perhaps TRBD1 as D (5 bases). The V gene's germline CDR1 is LGHNA and CDR2 YNFKEQ. V lost 0 bases and J 8 bases, leaving 14 bases between the germline ends. CDR3 length equals 15 residues. CDR3 in DNA: TGTGCCAGCAGCCAAGATCAAGGGGCTGCAGACATTCAGTACTTC. Translating it yields CASSQDQGAADIQYF.

This clonotype has only a few counts. This chain uses TRBV6-1 with TRBJ2-1; TRBD2 matches at 11 bases. The CDR3 runs 17 residues. Germline-derived CDR1 and CDR2 are MNHNS and SASEGT. Trimming removed 6 bases from V and 0 bases from J; junction bases left unmatched: 7. The CDR3 sequence is CASRTSGTSGSYNEQFF. The CDR3 DNA reads as TGTGCCAGCAGGACCTCCGGGACTAGCGGCTCCTACAATGAGCAGTTCTTC.

The chain carries TRBV5-1 and TRBJ2-7, with 13 bases fitting TRBD2. Unmatched junction bases numbered 7, after V lost 4 bases and J lost 0 bases. Per germline, CDR1 SGHRS and CDR2 YFSETQ. This CDR3 has 17 amino acids. The DNA of the CDR3 is TGCGCCAGCAGCATCGGACTAGCGGGAGTCACCTCCTACGAGCAGTACTTC. It codes for CASSIGLAGVTSYEQYF.

The genes are TRBV27 and TRBJ1-4, with 9 bases aligning to TRBD1. The V gene end was trimmed by 5 bases and the J gene end by 8 bases; junction bases not matched to a gene: 9. The CDR3 runs to 15 residues. Germline CDR1 is MNHEY and CDR2 is SMNVEV (reference sequence). CDR3 bases: TGTGCCAGCAGTCTCTCCGGGACAGGGAAGGAAAAACTGTTTTTT. This encodes CASSLSGTGKEKLFF.

The chain employs TRBV20-1 and TRBJ2-3; D is ambiguous. The CDR3 consists of 15 residues. Trimming stripped 1 base from V and 1 base from J, with 12 bases between. The germline V gene has CDR1 DFQATT and CDR2 SNEGSKA (reference sequence). The DNA of the CDR3 is TGCAGTGCTAGAGTTGGGTCCTCGGGCACAGATACGCAGTATTTT. Encoded protein: CSARVGSSGTDTQYF.

The J gene is TRBJ2-5, the V gene TRBV28; either TRBD1 or TRBD2 may supply D (5 bases each). V was clipped by 6 bases and J by 1 base, with 18 bases between them. The CDR3 totals 16 residues. From germline, CDR1 is MDHEN and CDR2 SYDVKM. In DNA form, the CDR3 reads TGTGCCAGCAGGCCATGGATCTTTGGGGGCCAAGAGACCCAGTACTTC. It is translated as CASRPWIFGGQETQYF.

The table lists this clonotype with a few counts. The chain combines TRBV4-1 with TRBJ2-7; no definite D call. This CDR3 spans 14 amino acids. V shed 0 bases and J shed 3 bases, with 9 bases lying between them. The germline gives CDR1 MGHRA, CDR2 YSYEKL. In DNA, the CDR3 is TGCGCCAGCAGCCAAGATCATCAGATCTACGAGCAGTACTTC. Its translation: CASSQDHQIYEQYF.

This clonotype was seen a few times. The genes are TRBV7-9 and TRBJ2-1; D is perhaps TRBD1 (6 bases). The CDR3 contains 14 residues. The germline CDR1 and CDR2 sequences are SEHNR and FQNEAQ (reference sequence). The V and J ends lost 5 bases and 6 bases respectively, with 14 bases between them. The CDR3 region has the DNA TGTGCCAGCAGCCCCTACCTGACAGGCAATGAGCAGTTCTTC. It is translated as CASSPYLTGNEQFF.

This clonotype was detected a few times. This sequence joins TRBV4-1 and TRBJ1-4; D is perhaps TRBD1 (5 bases). This CDR3 comprises 13 residues. Trimming removed 6 bases from V and 5 bases from J, with 10 bases in between. Germline CDR1 MGHRA, CDR2 YSYEKL. The CDR3 nucleotides read TGCGCCAGCAGGGAGACAGCGAATGAAAAACTGTTTTTT. This encodes CASRETANEKLFF.

The chain combines TRBV7-8 with TRBJ2-1; maybe TRBD2 (6 bases). The CDR3 is made up of 15 amino acids. V lost 1 base, J lost 2 bases, and 9 bases lay in between. Per the germline V gene, CDR1 is SGHVS and CDR2 is FQNEAQ. The CDR3 here is CASSLDGSPYNEQFF. CDR3 in DNA: TGTGCCAGCAGCTTAGACGGGAGCCCCTACAATGAGCAGTTCTTC.

In its sample, this clonotype was seen a few times. The genes are TRBV5-1 and TRBJ2-7, with 8 bases aligning to TRBD2. This CDR3 has 14 residues. The germline V gene has CDR1 SGHRS and CDR2 YFSETQ. V shed 0 bases, J shed 7 bases, and the junction held 6 bases outside the gene matches. CDR3: CASSLDPGLGEQYF. In DNA, the CDR3 is TGCGCCAGCAGCTTGGACCCGGGACTAGGGGAGCAGTACTTC.

J is TRBJ2-1 and V is TRBV6-5; D is uncertain. Germline loops: CDR1 MNHEY, CDR2 SVGAGI. The ends were cut back, 7 bases at V and 1 base at J, with 11 bases in the middle. The CDR3 sequence is 14 residues long. CDR3 loop: CASNRLQSYNEQFF. CDR3 nucleotide sequence: TGTGCCAGCAACCGACTTCAGTCCTACAATGAGCAGTTCTTC.